The present TCR beta chain was sequenced within a study of T cells in Graves' hyperthyroidism and ophthalmopathy. Study information: Before any treatment, at initial diagnosis, peripheral blood was collected.

There were TCR beta CDR3 regions amplified from RNA transcripts. First-round RT-PCR of the TCR CDR3 relied on the HTBI primer set. One entry per CDR3 protein results from TCRdb running MiXCR on the multiplex PCR reads. The data hold a few hundred thousand distinct CDR3 sequences, with 12% to 15% observed a single time. This clonotype was counted many times. The CDR3 sequence is 14 residues long. V lost 9 bases, J lost 2 bases, and 13 bases lay in between. Germline V CDR1 and CDR2: MDHEN, SYDVKM. Sequenced material: blood. The origin of this receptor is a woman aged 35 to 49 with Graves' hyperthyroidism. The V and J genes are TRBV28 and TRBJ2-2; weak D call: TRBD1 (5 bases). The CDR3, as DNA: TGTGCCAGTTTACAGGACCCTAACACCGGGGAGCTGTTTTTT. This codes for CASLQDPNTGELFF.